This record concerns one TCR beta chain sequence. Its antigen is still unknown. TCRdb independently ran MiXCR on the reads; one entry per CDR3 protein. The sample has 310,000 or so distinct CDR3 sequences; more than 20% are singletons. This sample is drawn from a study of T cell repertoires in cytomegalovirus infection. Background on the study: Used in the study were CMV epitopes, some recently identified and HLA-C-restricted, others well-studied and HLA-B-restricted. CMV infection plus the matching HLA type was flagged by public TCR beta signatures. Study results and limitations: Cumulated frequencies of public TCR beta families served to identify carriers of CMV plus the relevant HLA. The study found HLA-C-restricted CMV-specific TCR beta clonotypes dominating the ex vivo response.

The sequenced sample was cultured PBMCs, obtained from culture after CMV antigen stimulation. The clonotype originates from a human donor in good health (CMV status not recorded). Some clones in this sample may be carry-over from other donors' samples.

The CDR3 region has the DNA TGTGCCAGCGGGAGTTTGAGCTCCTACAATGAGCAGTTCTTC. It encodes CASGSLSSYNEQFF. The chain recombines TRBV11-1 with TRBJ2-1; tentatively, D is TRBD2 (5 bases). Germline lookup yields CDR1 SGHAT and CDR2 FQDESV (reference sequence). This CDR3 has 14 amino acids. Deletions cut 8 bases from V and 0 bases from J, with 11 bases between.